The 26 T cell receptor beta chains listed next were all sequenced from one sample in a study of CXCR3-negative and CXCR3-positive naive CD8 T cells. Study-level results: Naive cells positive for CXCR3 carried more hydrophobic TRB CDR3s than CXCR3-negative ones.

Antigens for these TCRs are unknown. Researchers prepared the TRB cDNA libraries using 5' RACE with UMI labels. Reanalyzing the 5' RACE reads, TCRdb keeps one entry per CDR3 protein, without DNA. The table lists tens of thousands of distinct CDR3 sequences, with almost 0.55% in the top ten. The material sequenced was naive CXCR3+ CD8+ T cells from blood. Documented subset: CD45RO-CCR7+CD27+CD95- naive CD8+ T cells expressing CXCR3 (TNR3+). The source of these receptors is a human donor in good health. Some clones in this sample may be carry-over from other donors' samples.

The V call is TRBV21-1, the J call TRBJ2-7; no DNA is available, so the TRBD2 call from TCRdb remains unchecked. TRBV21-1 is a pseudogene segment. This CDR3 is built from 16 residues. CDR3 amino acids: CASSTIISGSGYEQYF.

This chain joins TRBV12-3 or TRBV12-4 and TRBJ2-3. The CDR3 has 14 amino acids. CDR3: CATIGGKSGDTQYF.

The CDR3 here is CASRQGNTGELFF. The chain carries TRBV15 and TRBJ2-2; TCRdb proposes TRBD1, but this gene call is untestable without DNA. The germline CDR1 and CDR2 sequences are LNHNV and YYDKDF (reference sequence). The CDR3 length is 13 residues. Supplemented by reference TRBV15 and TRBJ2-2, the full variable domain reads DAMVIQNPRYQVTQFGKPVTLSCSQTLNHNVMYWYQQKSSQAPKLLFHYYDKDFNNEADTPDNFQSRRPNTSFCFLDIRSPGLGDTAMYLCASRQGNTGELFFGEGSRLTVL.

The chain uses TRBV29-1 and TRBJ1-2. Germline CDR1 SQVTM, CDR2 ANQGSEA. CDR3 length equals 12 residues. The CDR3 loop is CSYKGDEPGYTF.

V and J are TRBV20-1 and TRBJ2-7; TCRdb designates TRBD1, a call that cannot be tested without DNA. This CDR3 region has 17 residues. CDR1 DFQATT and CDR2 SNEGSKA come from the germline V gene (reference sequence). CDR3 residues: CSSTPFPRDYSSYEQYF.

The rearrangement uses TRBV15 and TRBJ1-1; as DNA is missing, the TRBD1 call by TCRdb cannot be tested. This CDR3 is built from 13 residues. From germline, CDR1 is LNHNV and CDR2 YYDKDF (reference sequence). The CDR3 reads CAHGVGLNTEAFF.

CDR3 residues: CASSHIAGGNYEQFF. J is TRBJ2-1 and V is TRBV3-1; TCRdb lists TRBD2, though no DNA is available to test this call. Germline lookup yields CDR1 LGHDT and CDR2 YNNKEL (reference sequence). The CDR3 is made up of 15 amino acids.

The rearrangement uses TRBV20-1 and TRBJ2-1; without DNA, the TCRdb call of TRBD1 cannot be checked. The CDR3 extends over 14 amino acids. Germline CDR1 and CDR2: DFQATT and SNEGSKA (reference sequence). CDR3: CSANSGQGSGEQFF.

The V gene is TRBV19, the J gene TRBJ2-7; the TCRdb call, TRBD1, lacks DNA for checking. Germline CDR1 and CDR2: LNHDA and SQIVND (reference sequence). This CDR3 has 16 amino acids. The CDR3 protein is CASSPAGLPTIDEQYF.

The chain joins TRBV12-3 or TRBV12-4 to TRBJ2-1; TCRdb reports TRBD2, a call that lacks DNA to check it against. The CDR3 totals 15 residues. The CDR3 sequence: CASSPSGGPKYEQFF.

V usage is TRBV27 and J usage is TRBJ1-5. The germline gives CDR1 MNHEY, CDR2 SMNVEV (reference sequence). CDR3 length: 14 amino acids. This CDR3 is CASSLSANNQPQHF.

The chain uses TRBV14 and TRBJ1-6; TCRdb reports TRBD1, a call that lacks DNA to check it against. CDR3 length: 15 amino acids. Germline V gene data show CDR1 as SGHDN and CDR2 as FVKESK. CDR3 residues: CASSLKDRGGAPLHF.

V usage is TRBV23-1 and J usage is TRBJ1-5. TRBV23-1 is labeled an ORF, and its function is uncertain. The CDR3 totals 15 residues. The CDR3 protein is CASSTGGKSNQPQHF.

The V call is TRBV6-5, the J call TRBJ2-7; lacking DNA, the TRBD2 call made by TCRdb goes unchecked. The CDR3 consists of 13 residues. Germline CDR1 and CDR2: MNHEY and SVGAGI. CDR3 sequence reads: CASSLKGGYEQYF.

The V gene is TRBV10-3, the J gene TRBJ2-7. Germline V gene data show CDR1 as ENHRY and CDR2 as SYGVKD. The CDR3 sequence is 13 residues long. CDR3 residues: CAISEQLSYEQYF.

This chain joins TRBV15 and TRBJ2-3; absent DNA, TCRdb's TRBD1 call cannot be checked. The CDR3 consists of 15 residues. Germline CDR1 is LNHNV and CDR2 is YYDKDF (reference sequence). CDR3 residues: CATSRDRVQQDTQYF.

This sequence joins TRBV19 and TRBJ2-2; TCRdb's assignment of TRBD1 cannot be checked, as there is no DNA. The germline gives CDR1 LNHDA, CDR2 SQIVND (reference sequence). This CDR3 contains 16 residues. The CDR3 region is CASSTPSRESFGELFF. Full variable domain (outside the CDR3, taken from reference TRBV19 and TRBJ2-2): DGGITQSPKYLFRKEGQNVTLSCEQNLNHDAMYWYRQDPGQGLRLIYYSQIVNDFQKGDIAEGYSVSREKKESFPLTVTSAQKNPTAFYLCASSTPSRESFGELFFGEGSRLTVL.

This rearrangement joins TRBV6-6 to TRBJ2-5; the TCRdb D gene call, TRBD1, has no DNA to confirm it. This CDR3 comprises 13 residues. Germline V lookup: CDR1 MNHNY, CDR2 SVGAGI (reference sequence). The CDR3 is CASSAGVQETQYF.

The chain joins TRBV29-1 to TRBJ1-2. CDR1 SQVTM and CDR2 ANQGSEA come from the germline V gene. This CDR3 spans 12 amino acids. CDR3 sequence reads: CSGKGLDYGYTF.

The chain recombines TRBV14 with TRBJ2-3; the D call from TCRdb, TRBD1, cannot be confirmed without DNA. The CDR3 length is 15 residues. Per germline, CDR1 SGHDN and CDR2 FVKESK. The CDR3 protein is CASSQAAWDMDTQYF.

The chain carries TRBV20-1 and TRBJ2-5. The CDR3 has 17 amino acids. Germline V gives CDR1 DFQATT, CDR2 SNEGSKA (reference sequence). This CDR3 reads CSARDLVRMTRQETQYF.

CDR3 in amino acids: CASSDVYEQYF. The gene calls are TRBV10-2 and TRBJ2-7. Per the germline V gene, CDR1 is WSHSY and CDR2 is SAAADI. This CDR3 comprises 11 residues.

The chain joins TRBV6-2 or TRBV6-3 to TRBJ2-7; TCRdb calls TRBD2, which cannot be checked without DNA. Germline values: CDR1 MNHEY, CDR2 SVGEGT. The CDR3 sequence is 15 residues long. CDR3 sequence: CASRTLWAGNYEQYF.

The chain combines TRBV5-4 with TRBJ2-3; the TCRdb D gene call, TRBD2, has no DNA to confirm it. The CDR3 covers 18 residues. Germline loops: CDR1 SGHNT, CDR2 YYREEE (reference sequence). The CDR3 sequence is CASSPGLAPIMSTDTQYF. Looking up the rest from reference TRBV5-4 and TRBJ2-3 gives the full variable domain: ETGVTQSPTHLIKTRGQQVTLRCSSQSGHNTVSWYQQALGQGPQFIFQYYREEENGRGNFPPRFSGLQFPNYSSELNVNALELDDSALYLCASSPGLAPIMSTDTQYFGPGTRLTVL.

The chain employs TRBV5-1 and TRBJ2-3; there is no DNA to check the TCRdb D call of TRBD1. From germline, CDR1 is SGHRS and CDR2 YFSETQ. The CDR3 contains 16 residues. The CDR3 region is CASSLRGERGTDTQYF.

V and J are TRBV6-2 or TRBV6-3 and TRBJ2-2. The CDR3 spans 11 residues. Per the germline V gene, CDR1 is MNHEY and CDR2 is SVGEGT. This CDR3 is CASSRSGELFF.